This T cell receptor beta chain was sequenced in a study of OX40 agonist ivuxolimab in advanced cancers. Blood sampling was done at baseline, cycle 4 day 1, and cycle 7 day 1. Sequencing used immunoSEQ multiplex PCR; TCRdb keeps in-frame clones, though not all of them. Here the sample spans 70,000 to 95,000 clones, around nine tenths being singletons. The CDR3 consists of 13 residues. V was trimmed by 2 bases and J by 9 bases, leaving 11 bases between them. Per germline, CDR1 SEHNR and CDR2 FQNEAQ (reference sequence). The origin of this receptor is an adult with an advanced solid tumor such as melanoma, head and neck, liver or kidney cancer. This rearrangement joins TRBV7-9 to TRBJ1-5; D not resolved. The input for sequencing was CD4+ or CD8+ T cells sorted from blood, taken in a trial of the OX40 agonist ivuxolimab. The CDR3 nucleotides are TGTGCCAGCAGCTTACATTCGGGGTGGCCCCAGCATTTT. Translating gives CASSLHSGWPQHF. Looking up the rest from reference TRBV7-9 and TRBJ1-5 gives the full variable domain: DTGVSQNPRHKITKRGQNVTFRCDPISEHNRLYWYRQTLGQGPEFLTYFQNEAQLEKSRLLSDRFSAERPKGSFSTLEIQRTEQGDSAMYLCASSLHSGWPQHFGDGTRLSIL.